Below, one T cell receptor beta chain is given with its context. Its target is unknown. In the naive CD8 group, cells lacked CD45RO and were positively selected for CCR7, so terminally differentiated effector memory CD45RA+ cells were left out. It was at deep level that the assay was run. Some 30,000 T cell genomes (approximately 180 ng DNA) went into each sorted-subset replicate. The protocol was immunoSEQ multiplex PCR, while the TCRdb copy is restricted to in-frame clones and leaves out a portion. The sample records millions of clones, just under 95% being singletons. The data were obtained in a study of shared clonotypes between healthy human individuals. General study findings and limits: Depth was large, yet rarefaction showed that sorted-subset sequencing was incomplete. Memory subsets had estimated richness that was generally smaller than that of naive subsets.

V was shortened by 7 bases and J by 0 bases, with 14 bases between the two germline ends. This CDR3 spans 15 amino acids. Germline CDR1 and CDR2: SEHNR and FQNEAQ (reference sequence). The J gene is TRBJ2-3, the V gene TRBV7-9; D possibly corresponds to TRBD2 (5 bases). The sequence came from a man between 18 and 35 years old in good health. Sequenced sample: naive CD8+ T cells sorted from blood. CDR3 sequence reads: CASTILGASTDTQYF. The CDR3 region has the DNA TGTGCCAGCACCATATTGGGAGCTAGCACAGATACGCAGTATTTT.